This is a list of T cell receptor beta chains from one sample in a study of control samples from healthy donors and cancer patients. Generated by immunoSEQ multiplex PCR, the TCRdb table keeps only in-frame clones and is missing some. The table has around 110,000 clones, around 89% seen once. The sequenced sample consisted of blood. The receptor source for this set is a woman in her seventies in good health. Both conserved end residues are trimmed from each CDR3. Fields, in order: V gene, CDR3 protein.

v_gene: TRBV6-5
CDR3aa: ASGREFVQETQY

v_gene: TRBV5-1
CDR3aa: ASSPGTSGGTDTQY

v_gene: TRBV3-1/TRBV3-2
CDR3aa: ASSPTGTSLDTQY

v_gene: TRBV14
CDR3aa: ASSQVGGDTGELF

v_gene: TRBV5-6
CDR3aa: ASSLAPGMGSKNIQY

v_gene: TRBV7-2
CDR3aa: ASSQTSGGYNEQF

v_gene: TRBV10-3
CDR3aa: AISPTTGAGEKLF

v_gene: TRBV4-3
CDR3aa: ASSQAREAGEQY

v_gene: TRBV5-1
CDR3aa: ASSFQGGLNTEAF

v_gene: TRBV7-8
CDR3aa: ASSLGTANEQY

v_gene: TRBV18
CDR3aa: ASSANRDSTAGYT

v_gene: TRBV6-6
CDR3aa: ASRPRDRAVGYGYT

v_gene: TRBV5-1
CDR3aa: ASSPGQGEGQPQH

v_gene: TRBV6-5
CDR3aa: ASRKGEHGYT

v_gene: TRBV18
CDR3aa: ASSPERTASGNTIY

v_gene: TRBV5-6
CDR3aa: ASSITQGTYGYT

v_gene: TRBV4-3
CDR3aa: ASSQDLEGVARLRETQY

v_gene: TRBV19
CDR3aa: ASSIEGMNTEAF

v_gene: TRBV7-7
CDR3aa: ASSTGRGTGNTIY

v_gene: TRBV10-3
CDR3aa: AVTGGPNEKLF

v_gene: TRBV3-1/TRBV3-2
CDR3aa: ASSPPGVTNTGELF

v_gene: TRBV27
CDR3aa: ASSHNYEQY

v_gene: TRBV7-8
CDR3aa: ASSLSTAEYYEQY

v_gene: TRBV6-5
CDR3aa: ASSYGQGRDGYT

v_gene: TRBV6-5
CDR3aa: ASSRDGYGYT

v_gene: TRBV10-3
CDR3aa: AIGETGNTGELF

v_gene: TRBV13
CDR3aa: ASSYPGLAGNGDEQF

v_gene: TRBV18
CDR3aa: ASSPLIGGTDTQY

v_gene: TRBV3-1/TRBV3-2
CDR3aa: ASSQEGYGYT

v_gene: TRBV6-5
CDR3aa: ASSYGGAGLREQF

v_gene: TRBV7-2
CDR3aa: ASRPGGINNQPQH

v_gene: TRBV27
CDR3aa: ASSWGARGAQH